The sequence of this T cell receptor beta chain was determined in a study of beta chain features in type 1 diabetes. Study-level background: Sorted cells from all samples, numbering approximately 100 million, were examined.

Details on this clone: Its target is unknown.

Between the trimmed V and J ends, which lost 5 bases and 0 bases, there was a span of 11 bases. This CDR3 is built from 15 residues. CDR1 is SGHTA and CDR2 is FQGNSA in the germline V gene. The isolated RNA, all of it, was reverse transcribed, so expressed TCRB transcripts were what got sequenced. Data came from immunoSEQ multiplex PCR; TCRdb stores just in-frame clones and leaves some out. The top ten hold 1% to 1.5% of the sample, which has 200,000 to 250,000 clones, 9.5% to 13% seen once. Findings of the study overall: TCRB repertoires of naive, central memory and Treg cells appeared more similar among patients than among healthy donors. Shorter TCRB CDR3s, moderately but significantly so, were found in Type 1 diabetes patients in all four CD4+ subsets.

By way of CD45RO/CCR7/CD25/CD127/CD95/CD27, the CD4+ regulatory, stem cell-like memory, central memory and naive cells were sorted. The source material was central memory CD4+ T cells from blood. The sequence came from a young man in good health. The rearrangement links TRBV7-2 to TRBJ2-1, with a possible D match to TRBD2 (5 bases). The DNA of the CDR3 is TGTGCCAGCAGCCCCAGCGGTAGCTCCTACAATGAGCAGTTCTTC. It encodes CASSPSGSSYNEQFF.